What follows are 5 T cell receptor beta chains derived from one specimen sequenced in a study of shared clonotypes between healthy human individuals. TCRdb's table, derived via immunoSEQ multiplex PCR, lists solely in-frame clones and lacks some. The data contain more than 150,000 clones, approximately 62% of them singletons. Sequenced material: memory CD4+ T cells sorted from blood. The subset here: CD45RA-negative fraction. The receptors were sampled from a man in his thirties or forties in good health.

V usage is TRBV19 and J usage is TRBJ2-3; 7 bases agree with TRBD1. The CDR3 contains 15 residues. The J segment lost 0 bases and the V segment lost 9 bases, leaving 9 bases of the junction unmatched. The V gene's germline CDR1 is LNHDA and CDR2 SQIVND (reference sequence). The CDR3 coding sequence is TGTGCCAGAAGGGGACCGGGACAGAGCACAGATACGCAGTATTTT. It translates to CARRGPGQSTDTQYF.

The chain couples TRBV7-2 to TRBJ2-1; no reliable D call. The germline V and J ends were trimmed by 2 bases and 5 bases, with 13 bases remaining between them. This CDR3 region has 15 residues. Germline CDR1 reads SGHTA; CDR2 reads FQGNSA. CDR3 amino acids: CASSLSSNRNNEQFF. The CDR3 region has the DNA TGTGCCAGCAGCTTAAGCTCGAACCGAAACAATGAGCAGTTCTTC.

The chain joins TRBV7-2 to TRBJ2-5; D is undetermined. The germline V gene has CDR1 SGHTA and CDR2 FQGNSA. V was cut by 1 base and J by 1 base, with 10 bases left in between. The CDR3 has 15 amino acids. Here the CDR3 DNA reads TGTGCCAGCAGCTTAGATGGTCGCACCCAAGAGACCCAGTACTTC. This codes for CASSLDGRTQETQYF.

The rearrangement uses TRBV7-6 and TRBJ2-5, with 10 bases lining up with TRBD2. Germline CDR1 SGHVS, CDR2 FNYEAQ. J gave up 4 bases and V 1 base, and 3 bases lay outside the gene matches. This CDR3 region has 15 residues. CDR3 DNA: TGTGCCAGCAGCTTAGGGGCTAGCGGGAGAGAGACCCAGTACTTC. Its protein is CASSLGASGRETQYF. Supplemented by reference TRBV7-6 and TRBJ2-5, the full variable domain reads GAGVSQSPRYKVTKRGQDVALRCDPISGHVSLYWYRQALGQGPEFLTYFNYEAQQDKSGLPNDRFSAERPEGSISTLTIQRTEQRDSAMYRCASSLGASGRETQYFGPGTRLLVL.

This clone was detected only a few times. The chain couples TRBV7-9 to TRBJ2-1; no reliable D call. The V gene's germline CDR1 is SEHNR and CDR2 FQNEAQ (reference sequence). The V gene lost 2 bases and the J gene lost 10 bases, with 12 bases spanning the gap. The CDR3 spans 13 residues. Here the CDR3 reads CASSLPQLKEQFF. The CDR3 DNA reads as TGTGCCAGCAGCTTACCCCAGTTAAAGGAGCAGTTCTTC.